This T cell receptor beta chain originates from a study of Tregs in tolerant kidney transplant recipients. Overall study results and limits: Activated donor B cell expansion appeared to reveal the most relevant donor-specific TCRbeta repertoire.

This clone was observed once. Antigen unknown. Related graft donors supplied nonmyeloablative bone marrow transplants, and mixed chimerism was transient. Germline values: CDR1 ENHRY, CDR2 SYGVKD. V lost 3 bases, J lost 2 bases, and 14 bases lay in between. The CDR3 totals 16 residues. This table comes from immunoSEQ multiplex PCR, and its TCRdb copy is limited to in-frame clones, with some not included. Of around 61,000 clones in the sample, more than 75% were seen once. This chain connects TRBV10-3 to TRBJ1-5; D perhaps matches TRBD1 (6 bases). Sample: CD4+ T cells from blood (PBMCs), taken 6 months after the transplant. This receptor was obtained from a human patient who received a combined kidney and bone marrow transplant. The graft donor may have given rise to some T cells. The DNA of the CDR3 is TGTGCCATCAGTGACGACAGGACAGTGGGCAATCAGCCCCAGCATTTT. It yields the protein CAISDDRTVGNQPQHF.